Listed below are T cell receptor beta chains from one sample, sequenced in a study of T cells in localized non-small cell lung cancer. Assay used: immunoSEQ multiplex PCR; TCRdb lists only in-frame clones, some missing. The sample lists more than 45,000 clones; 86% were seen once. The input for sequencing was peripheral blood, taken before any cancer treatment. These receptors all come from a male donor at least 60 years old with stage III squamous cell lung carcinoma. Both conserved end residues are part of each CDR3. A D gene is named only where the DNA matches it firmly. Some rows have no size entry. The others give once, few or many, or a class for an expanded clone.

TRBJ2-3 12 . . TRBV29-1 CSAARQADTQYF TGCAGCGCAGCCCGACAAGCAGATACGCAGTATTTT
TRBJ2-2 17 . TRBD2 TRBV7-6 CASSPTSGQSNTGELFF TGTGCCAGCAGCCCGACTAGCGGGCAGTCGAACACCGGGGAGCTGTTTTTT
TRBJ2-5 15 . . TRBV6-5 CASSYMQGVQETQYF TGTGCCAGCAGTTACATGCAGGGTGTCCAGGAGACCCAGTACTTC
TRBJ2-1 13 . . TRBV28 CASTLGGLREQFF TGTGCCAGCACCCTGGGTGGGCTACGTGAGCAGTTCTTC
TRBJ2-3 19 . TRBD2 TRBV5-1 CASSFSPSGYSTSTDTQYF TGCGCCAGCAGCTTTTCGCCTAGCGGATATTCAACTAGCACAGATACGCAGTATTTT
TRBJ2-1 15 . . TRBV27 CASSPLDRQYNEQFF TGTGCCAGCAGTCCCTTGGACAGACAGTACAATGAGCAGTTCTTC
TRBJ2-7 15 . TRBD1 TRBV5-4 CASSLGTGGTYEQYF TGTGCCAGCAGCTTGGGTACAGGGGGCACCTACGAGCAGTACTTC
TRBJ1-2 14 . TRBD1 TRBV28 CASRTGTGGYGYTF TGTGCCAGCAGAACCGGGACAGGGGGCTATGGCTACACCTTC
TRBJ1-1 14 few TRBD1 TRBV7-3 CASSQGDIDSEAFF TGTGCCAGCAGCCAGGGGGATATTGACAGTGAAGCTTTCTTT
TRBJ2-2 16 . . TRBV9 CASSVYLGERTGELFF TGTGCCAGCAGCGTATATTTGGGGGAAAGGACCGGGGAGCTGTTTTTT
TRBJ2-7 12 . . TRBV13 CASSFLGAGQYF TGTGCCAGCAGCTTCTTGGGGGCTGGGCAGTACTTC
TRBJ1-4 13 . . TRBV2 CASSERPNEKLFF TGTGCCAGCAGTGAAAGACCTAATGAAAAACTGTTTTTT
TRBJ1-6 16 . . TRBV6-5 CASSYLDNSYNSPLHF TGTGCCAGCAGTTACTTAGACAACTCCTATAATTCACCCCTCCACTTT
TRBJ2-3 12 few . TRBV7-3 CASSHITDTQYF TGTGCCAGCAGCCACATTACAGATACGCAGTATTTT
TRBJ2-7 15 once TRBD2 TRBV12-5 CASGRTSGGSYEQYF TGTGCTAGTGGTAGAACTAGCGGGGGTTCCTACGAGCAGTACTTC
TRBJ2-5 13 . . TRBV5-4 CASSLWGRETQYF TGTGCCAGCAGCTTGTGGGGTAGGGAGACCCAGTACTTC
TRBJ2-4 19 . TRBD2 TRBV5-4 CASSPEGLAGGSTLNIQYF TGTGCCAGCAGCCCCGAGGGGCTAGCGGGGGGGTCTACATTAAACATTCAGTACTTC
TRBJ1-2 14 . . TRBV7-9 CASSLSEYHYGYTF TGTGCCAGCAGCTTAAGCGAATATCACTATGGCTACACCTTC
TRBJ2-3 17 . TRBD2 TRBV7-6 CASSLGFSGISTDTQYF TGTGCCAGCAGCTTAGGTTTTAGCGGGATCAGCACAGATACGCAGTATTTT
TRBJ2-7 13 . . TRBV19 CASSRQGSYEQYF TGTGCCAGTAGTAGGCAGGGCTCCTACGAGCAGTACTTC
TRBJ1-6 16 . TRBD1 TRBV27 CASSFGTGTGGSPLHF TGTGCCAGCAGTTTTGGTACCGGGACAGGGGGTTCACCCCTCCACTTT
TRBJ2-3 17 . . TRBV7-3 CASSLGGGHPSTDTQYF TGTGCCAGCAGCTTGGGGGGCGGACACCCTAGCACAGATACGCAGTATTTT
TRBJ1-5 14 . TRBD1 TRBV6-5 CASSQGQGRQPQHF TGTGCCAGCAGCCAGGGACAGGGACGGCAGCCCCAGCATTTT
TRBJ2-5 14 . TRBD2 TRBV29-1 CSASGTSGTETQYF TGCAGCGCCTCCGGGACTAGCGGGACCGAGACCCAGTACTTC
TRBJ1-5 17 . TRBD1 TRBV23-1 CASSQSAGQGINQPQHF TGCGCCAGCAGTCAATCGGCGGGACAGGGCATCAATCAGCCCCAGCATTTT
TRBJ2-7 18 few . TRBV4-3 CASSQDADSGYSSYEQYF TGCGCCAGCAGCCAAGATGCGGATAGCGGCTACAGCTCCTACGAGCAGTACTTC
TRBJ2-1 16 . . TRBV7-2 CASLRGGNSPYNEQFF TGTGCCAGCTTAAGGGGCGGAAACTCCCCCTACAATGAGCAGTTCTTC
TRBJ2-1 17 . TRBD2 TRBV19 CASSIYSSGRVLDEQFF TGTGCCAGTAGTATATATAGTAGCGGGAGAGTTCTCGATGAGCAGTTCTTC
TRBJ1-2 13 . TRBD1 TRBV11-1 CASSLDRGYGYTF TGTGCCAGCAGCTTGGACAGGGGCTATGGCTACACCTTC
TRBJ1-4 16 . TRBD1 TRBV7-8 CASSPLRDRHNEKLFF TGTGCCAGCAGCCCTCTGAGGGACAGGCATAATGAAAAACTGTTTTTT
TRBJ1-1 12 . . TRBV18 CASSPLNIEAFF TGTGCCAGCTCACCGCTTAACATTGAAGCTTTCTTT
TRBJ1-5 15 few TRBD1 TRBV18 CASSPPGQGNQPQHF TGTGCCAGCTCACCCCCGGGACAGGGGAATCAGCCCCAGCATTTT
TRBJ2-5 17 . TRBD2 TRBV7-6 CASSLGLRGGSRETQYF TGTGCCAGCAGCTTAGGACTGCGCGGGGGATCGAGAGAGACCCAGTACTTC
TRBJ2-3 16 . TRBD2 TRBV27 CASTSLLAGLTDTQYF TGTGCCAGCACCTCCCTCCTAGCGGGGCTCACAGATACGCAGTATTTT
TRBJ2-2 13 . . TRBV2 CASRISQGGWLFF TGTGCCAGCAGAATCTCACAGGGGGGGTGGCTGTTTTTT
TRBJ2-3 14 . TRBD2 TRBV7-9 CASSLGLDADTQYF TGTGCCAGCAGCCTCGGACTAGACGCAGATACGCAGTATTTT
TRBJ2-7 13 few . TRBV6-6 CASSSWDSYEQYF TGTGCCAGCAGCTCATGGGACTCCTACGAGCAGTACTTC
TRBJ1-4 13 . . TRBV18 CASSPQNNEKLFF TGTGCCAGCTCACCACAGAATAATGAAAAACTGTTTTTT
TRBJ2-7 14 . TRBD1 TRBV19 CASSPRTGRPEQYF TGTGCCAGTAGCCCTCGGACAGGGAGGCCGGAGCAGTACTTC
TRBJ2-7 16 . TRBD2 TRBV10-3 CAISRQTSGATYEQYF TGTGCCATCAGTCGCCAAACTAGCGGGGCCACCTACGAGCAGTACTTC